These T cell receptor beta chains were read from a single sample in a study of cytotoxic CD8 clonotypes in ibrutinib-treated CLL. Sequencing was performed with immunoSEQ multiplex PCR; in TCRdb, only in-frame clones are kept and a portion is missing. The sample records about 130,000 clones, roughly three quarters being singletons. The material was PBMCs, obtained after 12 months of ibrutinib treatment. The receptors were sampled from a human donor with chronic lymphocytic leukemia. Both conserved end residues are part of each CDR3. D genes are given only for firm matches. Not every row has a clone size; where given, it reads once, few, many or a size class.

j_call,v_call,d_call,clone_size,cdr3_aa,cdr3_nt
TRBJ2-1,TRBV4-1,TRBD2,NA,CASSQGGLSYNEQFF,TGCGCCAGCAGCCAAGGGGGACTATCCTACAATGAGCAGTTCTTC
TRBJ2-7,TRBV7-2,NA,few,CASSLEGYSSYEQYF,TGTGCCAGCAGCTTAGAGGGCTATTCCTCCTACGAGCAGTACTTC
TRBJ1-2,TRBV4-1,NA,NA,CASRPTWRDRGGYTF,TGCGCCAGCAGGCCTACGTGGCGGGATAGGGGCGGCTACACCTTC
TRBJ2-1,TRBV10-1,TRBD2,NA,CASSAVAGEAYNEQFF,TGCGCCAGCAGTGCGGTGGCGGGAGAAGCCTACAATGAGCAGTTCTTC
TRBJ1-5,TRBV27,NA,NA,CASSLRQGINQPQHF,TGTGCCAGCAGTTTACGGCAGGGGATCAATCAGCCCCAGCATTTT
TRBJ2-1,TRBV4-3,NA,NA,CASSQDSAFGNEQFF,TGCGCCAGCAGCCAAGATTCAGCGTTCGGCAATGAGCAGTTCTTC
TRBJ1-1,TRBV29-1,TRBD1,NA,CSVERQGNTEAFF,TGCAGCGTTGAAAGACAGGGGAACACTGAAGCTTTCTTT
TRBJ2-5,TRBV10-3,TRBD1,NA,CAISESGTGVVKTQYF,TGTGCCATCAGTGAGTCGGGGACAGGGGTCGTGAAGACCCAGTACTTC
TRBJ1-4,TRBV4-3,NA,NA,CASSQVVTASANEKLFF,TGCGCCAGCAGCCAAGTTGTTACAGCTTCGGCTAATGAAAAACTGTTTTTT
TRBJ2-7,TRBV7-6,TRBD2,few,CASSFSGTLHEQYF,TGTGCCAGCAGCTTTAGCGGGACTCTCCACGAGCAGTACTTC
TRBJ2-1,TRBV2,NA,NA,CASRPGAGRYNEQFF,TGTGCCAGCCGACCAGGGGCGGGCCGCTACAATGAGCAGTTCTTC
TRBJ2-1,TRBV5-6,NA,NA,CASSLGAEQFF,TGTGCCAGCAGCTTGGGGGCTGAGCAGTTCTTC
TRBJ1-5,TRBV4-1,NA,NA,CASSQDRSYNQPQHF,TGCGCCAGCAGCCAAGATCGCAGTTACAATCAGCCCCAGCATTTT
TRBJ2-1,TRBV5-6,NA,NA,CASSLATGLAYNEQFF,TGTGCCAGCAGCTTGGCCACGGGACTCGCCTACAATGAGCAGTTCTTC
TRBJ2-1,TRBV27,NA,NA,CASSRQASRGTRSYNEQFF,TGTGCCAGCAGTCGCCAGGCATCTAGAGGTACTCGCTCCTACAATGAGCAGTTCTTC
TRBJ2-1,TRBV7-2,TRBD2,once,CASSYSGRSYNEQFF,TGTGCCAGCAGCTATAGCGGGCGCTCCTACAATGAGCAGTTCTTC
TRBJ1-4,TRBV5-1,NA,once,CASSLASGENEKLFF,TGCGCCAGCAGCTTGGCCAGTGGGGAAAATGAAAAACTGTTTTTT
TRBJ1-5,TRBV2,NA,few,CASKRGTNQPQHF,TGTGCCAGCAAGAGGGGAACGAATCAGCCCCAGCATTTT
TRBJ2-7,TRBV19,TRBD2,NA,CASSIRGRGSSYEQYF,TGTGCCAGTAGTATAAGGGGCCGCGGGAGTTCCTACGAGCAGTACTTC
TRBJ1-4,TRBV18,NA,NA,CASSPGLNEKLFF,TGTGCCAGCTCCCCGGGACTTAATGAAAAACTGTTTTTT
TRBJ2-7,TRBV19,NA,few,CASSIQIGGIHEQYF,TGTGCCAGTAGTATACAGATAGGGGGGATCCACGAGCAGTACTTC
TRBJ1-1,TRBV20-1,NA,NA,CSAMGTEAFF,TGCAGTGCCATGGGCACTGAAGCTTTCTTT
TRBJ1-1,TRBV7-9,TRBD1,few,CASTLGQGSTEAFF,TGTGCCAGCACACTGGGACAGGGGAGCACTGAAGCTTTCTTT
TRBJ2-1,TRBV2,TRBD2,NA,CASSVEGGGEQFF,TGTGCCAGCAGTGTGGAAGGCGGGGGTGAGCAGTTCTTC
TRBJ2-1,TRBV27,TRBD2,NA,CASSLFSSGYNEQFF,TGTGCCAGCAGTTTATTCTCTAGCGGTTACAATGAGCAGTTCTTC
TRBJ2-3,TRBV4-1,NA,once,CASSQAQGLSTDTQYF,TGCGCCAGCAGCCAAGCGCAGGGGCTAAGCACAGATACGCAGTATTTT
TRBJ2-3,TRBV2,TRBD2,NA,CASTSLAGGSSDTQYF,TGTGCCAGCACCTCACTAGCGGGAGGGTCTTCAGATACGCAGTATTTT
TRBJ2-7,TRBV18,NA,NA,CASSPSPPVLNSYEQYF,TGTGCCAGCTCACCCTCTCCACCCGTCTTGAACTCCTACGAGCAGTACTTC
TRBJ2-1,TRBV6-6,TRBD2,NA,CASRVAGSSYNEQFF,TGTGCCAGCAGAGTAGCGGGGAGCTCCTACAATGAGCAGTTCTTC
TRBJ1-5,TRBV30,NA,NA,CAWSDRDDQPQHF,TGTGCCTGGAGTGACAGGGATGATCAGCCCCAGCATTTT
TRBJ1-1,TRBV18,NA,NA,CASSPLMDATEAFF,TGTGCCAGCTCACCACTCATGGACGCCACTGAAGCTTTCTTT
TRBJ1-5,TRBV12-5,NA,NA,CASGLAGRGGNQPQHF,TGTGCTAGTGGTTTGGCGGGCCGGGGGGGCAATCAGCCCCAGCATTTT
TRBJ2-7,TRBV6-5,TRBD2,NA,CASGRLAGVGYEQYF,TGTGCCAGCGGTCGGCTAGCGGGAGTCGGTTACGAGCAGTACTTC
TRBJ1-6,TRBV15,NA,once,CATSRVVSNSPLHF,TGTGCCACCAGCAGAGTGGTCAGTAATTCACCCCTCCACTTT
TRBJ1-1,TRBV5-6,NA,NA,CASTTANTEAFF,TGTGCCAGCACGACAGCAAACACTGAAGCTTTCTTT
TRBJ1-2,TRBV18,TRBD1,NA,CASSPLVTGEFGYTF,TGTGCCAGCTCACCATTAGTGACAGGGGAGTTCGGCTACACCTTC
TRBJ2-1,TRBV6-5,TRBD1,few,CASRPSGQGYNEQFF,TGTGCCAGCAGACCCTCGGGACAGGGGTACAATGAGCAGTTCTTC
TRBJ2-3,TRBV27,TRBD2,NA,CASSLPGRAPDTQYF,TGTGCCAGCAGTTTACCCGGGAGGGCCCCAGATACGCAGTATTTT
TRBJ2-7,TRBV5-8,TRBD1,NA,CASRRTGTSYEQYF,TGTGCCAGCAGACGGACAGGGACGTCCTACGAGCAGTACTTC
TRBJ2-3,TRBV11-1,TRBD2,NA,CASSTGLAESTDTQYF,TGTGCCAGCAGCACGGGACTAGCGGAAAGCACAGATACGCAGTATTTT
TRBJ1-2,TRBV28,NA,NA,CASSLGGIVDYGYTF,TGTGCCAGCAGTCTAGGGGGTATCGTGGACTATGGCTACACCTTC
TRBJ2-1,TRBV7-9,NA,NA,CASRHIRDNEQFF,TGTGCCAGCAGGCACATTCGTGACAATGAGCAGTTCTTC
TRBJ2-5,TRBV7-9,TRBD1,few,CASSLAGQGIETQYF,TGTGCCAGCAGCTTAGCGGGACAGGGGATTGAGACCCAGTACTTC
TRBJ1-1,TRBV9,NA,NA,CASSLSTMNTEAFF,TGTGCCAGCAGCCTAAGTACGATGAACACTGAAGCTTTCTTT
TRBJ2-3,TRBV13,TRBD2,NA,CASSPRLAHGRTDTQYF,TGTGCCAGCAGCCCTAGACTAGCCCACGGTCGCACAGATACGCAGTATTTT
TRBJ1-2,TRBV30,NA,NA,CAWRGTALTF,TGTGCCTGGAGAGGGACGGCCCTCACCTTC
TRBJ2-1,TRBV9,TRBD2,NA,CASSARTSGRGAYNEQFF,TGTGCCAGCAGCGCCCGGACTAGCGGGAGGGGGGCCTACAATGAGCAGTTCTTC
TRBJ2-1,TRBV7-9,TRBD2,NA,CASSLGASGTHEQFF,TGTGCCAGCAGCTTAGGTGCTAGCGGGACCCATGAGCAGTTCTTC
TRBJ2-1,TRBV2,NA,NA,CASSPPGGDEQFF,TGTGCCAGCAGTCCCCCTGGAGGCGATGAGCAGTTCTTC
TRBJ2-7,TRBV15,NA,NA,CATSRTGYEQYF,TGTGCCACCAGCAGAACAGGCTACGAGCAGTACTTC
TRBJ1-5,TRBV27,NA,NA,CASSLSYSNQPQHF,TGTGCCAGCAGTTTATCTTATAGCAATCAGCCCCAGCATTTT
TRBJ1-1,TRBV5-4,NA,NA,CASSLSLNLNTEAFF,TGTGCCAGCAGCTTAAGTCTCAACTTGAACACTGAAGCTTTCTTT
TRBJ2-1,TRBV28,TRBD1,NA,CASSTRQGRSYNEQFF,TGTGCCAGCAGTACTAGACAGGGTCGCTCCTACAATGAGCAGTTCTTC
TRBJ2-1,TRBV7-2,NA,once,CASSRGVGWNEQFF,TGTGCCAGCAGCCGAGGGGTGGGTTGGAATGAGCAGTTCTTC
TRBJ2-5,TRBV7-2,NA,once,CASSAEGGRETQYF,TGTGCCAGCAGCGCCGAGGGGGGTCGAGAGACCCAGTACTTC